What follows are 23 T cell receptor beta chains derived from one specimen sequenced in a study of cytomegalovirus exposure and HLA in healthy donors. The PCR ran on 60 Vbeta and 13 Jbeta primers. Data came from immunoSEQ multiplex PCR; TCRdb stores just in-frame clones and leaves some out. The data show under 200,000 clones, 60% to 85% seen once. The source material was PBMCs. These receptors all come from a male donor in good health and CMV-seropositive.

The rearrangement uses TRBV7-6 and TRBJ2-7; 8 bases line up with TRBD2. The CDR3 contains 14 residues. After removal of 5 bases from V and 7 bases from J, the junction contained 10 bases not matched to a gene. Germline V gives CDR1 SGHVS, CDR2 FNYEAQ. The CDR3 protein is CASSPGGGGREQYF. CDR3 nucleotides: TGTGCCAGCAGCCCCGGGGGGGGTGGGCGGGAGCAGTACTTC. The full variable domain, completed using reference TRBV7-6 and TRBJ2-7, is GAGVSQSPRYKVTKRGQDVALRCDPISGHVSLYWYRQALGQGPEFLTYFNYEAQQDKSGLPNDRFSAERPEGSISTLTIQRTEQRDSAMYRCASSPGGGGREQYFGPGTRLTVT.

V usage is TRBV6-1 and J usage is TRBJ1-5, with D perhaps matching TRBD1 (5 bases). V lost 1 base and J 2 bases, leaving 12 bases between the germline ends. Germline V gene lookup returns CDR1 MNHNS and CDR2 SASEGT. The CDR3 covers 16 residues. DNA of the CDR3: TGTGCCAGCAGTGAAGTGGAGGGGATTGGCAATCAGCCCCAGCATTTT. Amino acids: CASSEVEGIGNQPQHF.

The sample holds a few counts of this clone. The chain recombines TRBV9 with TRBJ1-1; possibly TRBD1 for D (5 bases). The CDR3 spans 14 residues. Germline V gene data show CDR1 as SGDLS and CDR2 as YYNGEE. Trimming left V 1 base short and J 6 bases short, with 13 bases between. CDR3 DNA: TGTGCCAGCAGCGTATGGGAAAGGGGCGCTGAAGCTTTCTTT. Translating gives CASSVWERGAEAFF.

This clone was seen a handful of times. The chain links TRBV9 to TRBJ1-1; 12 bases line up with TRBD1. V lost 4 bases, J lost 5 bases, and 6 bases stayed unmatched. This CDR3 contains 15 residues. Germline CDR1 SGDLS, CDR2 YYNGEE. This CDR3 reads CASSPWGQGATEAFF. CDR3 coding DNA: TGTGCCAGCAGCCCCTGGGGACAGGGGGCGACTGAAGCTTTCTTT.

The V and J genes are TRBV11-2 and TRBJ2-5; the match to TRBD2 covers 11 bases. TRBJ2-7 matches the DNA end more closely, so the J call is doubtful. The CDR3 is 17 amino acids. The germline V gene has CDR1 SGHAT and CDR2 FQNNGV. CDR3 nucleotides: TGTGCCAGCAGCTTACGAACTAGCGGGGGCCCCACCTACGAGCAGTACTTC. It codes for CASSLRTSGGPTYEQYF.

For the CDR3, the DNA is TGTGCCAGCAGCCACCCGGCCCTAGCGGGCCAAGAGACCCAGTACTTC. Residues: CASSHPALAGQETQYF. This chain links TRBV11-2 with TRBJ2-5; 8 bases are a match to TRBD2. V dropped 5 bases and J dropped 1; count of bases not matched to a gene: 9. The germline gives CDR1 SGHAT, CDR2 FQNNGV. The CDR3 extends over 16 amino acids.

The V gene is TRBV13, the J gene TRBJ2-3, with 8 bases fitting TRBD2. The germline V gene encodes CDR1 PRHDT and CDR2 FYEKMQ (reference sequence). V shed 8 bases, J shed 1 base, and the junction held 8 bases outside the gene matches. This CDR3 has 15 residues. The CDR3 coding sequence is TGTGCCAGCGGACCGGGACTAGGACGCACAGATACGCAGTATTTT. Translation: CASGPGLGRTDTQYF.

The chain links TRBV7-6 to TRBJ2-1, with 10 bases aligning to TRBD2. The CDR3 is 17 residues long. Germline CDR1 and CDR2: SGHVS and FNYEAQ. V was clipped by 2 bases and J by 7 bases; unmatched bases: 11. The CDR3 is CASSLNPSGGWWNEQFF. DNA of the CDR3: TGTGCCAGCAGCTTAAACCCTAGCGGGGGTTGGTGGAATGAGCAGTTCTTC.

The V call is TRBV9, the J call TRBJ1-2; D unclear. Germline CDR1 SGDLS, CDR2 YYNGEE. V lost 3 bases, J lost 3 bases, and 24 bases lay in between. This CDR3 is built from 18 residues. CDR3 nucleotide sequence: TGTGCCAGCAGCGGCTATGGGAGCAGAGGAGACTCGGACTATGGCTACACCTTC. This gives the protein CASSGYGSRGDSDYGYTF.

The V gene is TRBV7-2, the J gene TRBJ1-2, with D maybe TRBD1 (6 bases). V dropped 6 bases and J dropped 10 bases, with 18 bases sitting between them. This CDR3 has 13 amino acids. Germline assignment: CDR1 SGHTA and CDR2 FQGNSA. The CDR3 sequence is CASSYRGGPIYTF. CDR3 in DNA: TGTGCCAGCAGTTATAGGGGGGGGCCCATCTACACCTTC.

The gene calls are TRBV15 and TRBJ1-2, with D maybe TRBD1 (5 bases). Between the trimmed V and J ends, which lost 3 bases and 3 bases, there was a span of 11 bases. The CDR3 has 14 residues. CDR1 LNHNV and CDR2 YYDKDF come from the germline V gene (reference sequence). In DNA, the CDR3 is TGTGCCACCAGCAGGCGGGACGGCCACTATGGCTACACCTTC. Protein: CATSRRDGHYGYTF.

The chain carries TRBV5-4 and TRBJ2-7, with TRBD2 identical over 13 bases. The CDR3 runs to 16 residues. The germline V gene encodes CDR1 SGHNT and CDR2 YYREEE (reference sequence). V was pared by 0 bases and J by 7 bases, with 7 bases of the junction left unmatched. The CDR3 loop reads CASSLGVGLAGREQYF. The CDR3 coding sequence is TGTGCCAGCAGCTTGGGCGTGGGACTAGCGGGGAGGGAGCAGTACTTC.

The chain employs TRBV19 and TRBJ2-7, with D maybe TRBD1 (5 bases). There are 13 residues in the CDR3. With 10 bases removed from V and 5 bases from J, the gap between germline ends came to 18 bases. Germline loops: CDR1 LNHDA, CDR2 SQIVND (reference sequence). Here the CDR3 DNA reads TGTGCCACCCCACGTGGCCAGGGCCACGAGCAGTACTTC. Amino acids: CATPRGQGHEQYF.

The CDR3 DNA is TGTGCCATCAGTGAGGGGACAGACAGCGAAAAACTGTTTTTT. This translates into CAISEGTDSEKLFF. The V call is TRBV10-3, the J call TRBJ1-4, with 7 bases that match TRBD1. The germline V gene encodes CDR1 ENHRY and CDR2 SYGVKD. The CDR3 contains 14 residues. The V gene end was trimmed by 2 bases and the J gene end by 8 bases; junction bases not matched to a gene: 5.

The chain is built from TRBV5-6 and TRBJ2-7; TRBD1 matches 10 bases. The trim removed 4 bases at V and 7 bases at J, leaving 11 bases unmatched. The length of the CDR3 is 15 residues. In germline, CDR1 is SGHDT, CDR2 YYEEEE. The CDR3 bases are TGTGCCAGCAGCGCGGCGGGACAGGGGTTTAGGGAGCAGTACTTC. This codes for CASSAAGQGFREQYF. Looking up the rest from reference TRBV5-6 and TRBJ2-7 gives the full variable domain: DAGVTQSPTHLIKTRGQQVTLRCSPKSGHDTVSWYQQALGQGPQFIFQYYEEEERQRGNFPDRFSGHQFPNYSSELNVNALLLGDSALYLCASSAAGQGFREQYFGPGTRLTVT.

This chain uses TRBV4-3 with TRBJ2-7; TRBD2 might be the D (7 bases). CDR1 and CDR2 from the germline V gene are LGHNA and YSLEER. With 0 bases removed from V and 2 bases from J, the gap between germline ends came to 23 bases. The CDR3 length is 19 residues. The CDR3: CASSQDIMGTVGGAYEQYF. The CDR3 coding sequence is TGCGCCAGCAGCCAAGATATAATGGGGACCGTAGGGGGGGCCTACGAGCAGTACTTC.

This clone was seen only a few times. The rearrangement uses TRBV6-5 and TRBJ2-2, with a possible D match to TRBD1 (5 bases). The V and J ends lost 2 bases and 1 base respectively, with 11 bases between them. This CDR3 is 16 amino acids long. Germline V gene sequence: CDR1 MNHEY, CDR2 SVGAGI. This CDR3 is CASSYPNGQNTGELFF. CDR3 nucleotides: TGTGCCAGCAGTTACCCCAACGGACAGAACACCGGGGAGCTGTTTTTT.

The V and J genes are TRBV5-5 and TRBJ1-2, with D hard to call. The V end was cut by 0 bases, the J end by 1 base, with 10 bases between. CDR3 length equals 15 residues. Germline-derived CDR1 and CDR2 are SGHKS and YYEKEE (reference sequence). The DNA for the CDR3 is TGTGCCAGCAGCTTGGGACACCGGGGTAACTATGGCTACACCTTC. Protein product: CASSLGHRGNYGYTF.

The gene calls are TRBV11-2 and TRBJ2-7; 13 bases fit TRBD2. Germline CDR1 SGHAT, CDR2 FQNNGV. V shed 3 bases, J shed 4 bases, and the junction held 6 bases outside the gene matches. This CDR3 has 16 residues. This CDR3 reads CASSFYTSGGAYEQYF. DNA of the CDR3: TGTGCCAGCAGCTTTTACACTAGCGGGGGGGCTTACGAGCAGTACTTC.

This clone appeared a single time. The gene calls are TRBV25-1 and TRBJ2-7, with D maybe TRBD1 (6 bases). Per the germline V gene, CDR1 is MGHDK and CDR2 is SYGVNS. CDR3 length equals 15 residues. Trimming pared 3 bases from V and 0 bases from J, leaving 12 bases between. In DNA, the CDR3 is TGTGCCAGCAGTGACCCAACAGGGAGCTCCTACGAGCAGTACTTC. This codes for CASSDPTGSSYEQYF.

The chain joins TRBV13 to TRBJ1-3; a possible D gene is TRBD1 (6 bases). V was cut by 4 bases and J by 2 bases, with 15 bases left in between. Germline values: CDR1 PRHDT, CDR2 FYEKMQ (reference sequence). CDR3 length: 16 amino acids. CDR3 in DNA: TGTGCCAGCAGCTGGGGAGCCAGGGGTACTGGAAACACCATATATTTT. This encodes CASSWGARGTGNTIYF.

There are a few counts of this clone. This rearrangement joins TRBV4-3 to TRBJ2-2, with 12 bases matching TRBD1. The trim removed 4 bases at V and 4 bases at J, leaving 4 bases unmatched. CDR3 length: 16 amino acids. Germline CDR1 is LGHNA and CDR2 is YSLEER. The CDR3 spells CASSRDRGHGTGELFF. The CDR3 DNA sequence: TGCGCCAGCAGCCGGGACAGGGGGCATGGCACCGGGGAGCTGTTTTTT.

The genes are TRBV7-6 and TRBJ2-3, with D hard to call. The CDR3 has 15 residues. CDR1 is SGHVS and CDR2 is FNYEAQ in the germline V gene. With 2 bases removed from V and 0 bases from J, the gap between germline ends came to 9 bases. In nucleotides, the CDR3 is TGTGCCAGCAGCTTATTGTCCCCTAGCACAGATACGCAGTATTTT. It specifies CASSLLSPSTDTQYF. The full variable domain, completed using reference TRBV7-6 and TRBJ2-3, is GAGVSQSPRYKVTKRGQDVALRCDPISGHVSLYWYRQALGQGPEFLTYFNYEAQQDKSGLPNDRFSAERPEGSISTLTIQRTEQRDSAMYRCASSLLSPSTDTQYFGPGTRLTVL.